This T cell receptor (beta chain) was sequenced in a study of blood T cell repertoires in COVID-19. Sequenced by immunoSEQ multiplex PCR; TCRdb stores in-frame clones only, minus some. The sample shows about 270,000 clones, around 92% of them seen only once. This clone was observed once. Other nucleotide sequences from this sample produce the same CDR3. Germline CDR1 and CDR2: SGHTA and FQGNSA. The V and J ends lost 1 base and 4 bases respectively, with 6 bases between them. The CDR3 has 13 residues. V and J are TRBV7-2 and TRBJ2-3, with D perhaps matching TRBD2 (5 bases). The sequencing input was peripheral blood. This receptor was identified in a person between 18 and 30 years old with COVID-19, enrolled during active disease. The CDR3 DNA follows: TGTGCCAGCAGCTTAGAGCGGTCAGATACGCAGTATTTT. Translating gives CASSLERSDTQYF.